A single sample gave rise to the 18 T cell receptor beta chains below, sequenced in a study of T cell clonotyping in hematopoietic cell transplantation. TCRdb's copy holds only in-frame clones and misses some; the assay was immunoSEQ multiplex PCR. Of 9,500 to 12,000 clones in the sample, about 91% were seen once. The sample in question was PBMCs, obtained 100 days after allogeneic stem cell transplant. The origin of the receptors is a female patient over 55 who had an allogeneic stem cell transplant from an unrelated donor, so the T cells may come from the graft donor. Some clones in this sample may be carry-over from other donors' samples.

The V gene is TRBV5-4, the J gene TRBJ2-5; D perhaps matches TRBD1 (6 bases). The V gene's germline CDR1 is SGHNT and CDR2 YYREEE (reference sequence). The CDR3 is 16 residues long. V lost 3 bases and J lost 1, with 16 bases in between. CDR3 region: CASSSGWGPSQETQYF. In nucleotides, the CDR3 is TGTGCCAGCAGCTCCGGATGGGGGCCTTCCCAAGAGACCCAGTACTTC. Variable domain in full (rest from reference TRBV5-4 and TRBJ2-5): ETGVTQSPTHLIKTRGQQVTLRCSSQSGHNTVSWYQQALGQGPQFIFQYYREEENGRGNFPPRFSGLQFPNYSSELNVNALELDDSALYLCASSSGWGPSQETQYFGPGTRLLVL.

The J gene is TRBJ2-5, the V gene TRBV6-6, with TRBD1 matching 8 bases. Trimming took 4 bases from V and 2 from J; bases not matched to a gene: 3. The germline CDR1 and CDR2 sequences are MNHNY and SVGAGI (reference sequence). CDR3 length: 14 amino acids. As DNA, the CDR3 is TGTGCCAGCAGTTCCGGGACAGGACAAGAGACCCAGTACTTC. Protein product: CASSSGTGQETQYF.

The chain links TRBV6-5 to TRBJ2-3; a possible D gene is TRBD2 (6 bases). This CDR3 is 15 amino acids long. From germline, CDR1 is MNHEY and CDR2 SVGAGI. Trimming left V 2 bases short and J 5 bases short, with 14 bases between. This CDR3 is CASSYTGVPQDTQYF. As DNA, the CDR3 is TGTGCCAGCAGTTACACGGGAGTACCGCAAGATACGCAGTATTTT.

Concerning this clone itself: An end of the junction does not agree with germline; a read error may underlie this. The rearrangement uses TRBV4-3 and TRBJ2-7, with 12 bases that match TRBD2. This CDR3 has 14 amino acids. In germline, CDR1 is LGHNA, CDR2 YSLEER. The CDR3 region has the DNA TGCGCCAGCAGCCAAGATTGGCCTAGCGGGAGGGAGAACTTC. Protein: CASSQDWPSGRENF.

This chain uses TRBV9 with TRBJ2-5, with D possibly being TRBD2 (7 bases). This CDR3 comprises 15 residues. Germline assignment: CDR1 SGDLS and CDR2 YYNGEE. V gave up 0 bases and J gave up 1 base, with 10 bases separating them. As DNA, the CDR3 is TGTGCCAGCAGCGTAGGAGGGGGGGCCCAAGAGACCCAGTACTTC. This gives the protein CASSVGGGAQETQYF. The complete variable domain, with remaining parts taken from reference TRBV9 and TRBJ2-5, reads DSGVTQTPKHLITATGQRVTLRCSPRSGDLSVYWYQQSLDQGLQFLIQYYNGEERAKGNILERFSAQQFPDLHSELNLSSLELGDSALYFCASSVGGGAQETQYFGPGTRLLVL.

This clone was counted between two and nine times. The chain recombines TRBV7-9 with TRBJ1-1; D is ambiguous. CDR1 and CDR2 from the germline V gene are SEHNR and FQNEAQ (reference sequence). Trimming stripped 6 bases from V and 1 base from J, with 15 bases between. This CDR3 has 15 residues. The CDR3 sequence is CASRSDGYGNTEAFF. CDR3 in DNA: TGTGCCAGCAGATCCGACGGCTATGGGAACACTGAAGCTTTCTTT.

The genes are TRBV27 and TRBJ1-6; TRBD1 is a possible D gene (5 bases). CDR3 length equals 14 residues. V lost 6 bases and J lost 6, with 12 bases in between. CDR1 and CDR2 (germline): MNHEY, SMNVEV (reference sequence). In DNA, the CDR3 is TGTGCCAGCAGGATGGGGGGTCTTAATTCACCCCTCCACTTT. This encodes CASRMGGLNSPLHF.

The chain employs TRBV5-1 and TRBJ2-3; no firm D call. Trimming took 4 bases from V and 2 from J, leaving 17 bases between them. The CDR3 is 16 residues long. Germline CDR1 reads SGHRS; CDR2 reads YFSETQ. The CDR3 region is CASSPARVPSTDTQYF. DNA of the CDR3: TGCGCCAGCAGCCCGGCAAGGGTCCCCTCCACAGATACGCAGTATTTT.

This chain uses TRBV9 with TRBJ2-2; D unclear. Germline loops: CDR1 SGDLS, CDR2 YYNGEE. Between the trimmed V and J ends, which lost 0 bases and 7 bases, there was a span of 1 base. This CDR3 has 11 residues. The CDR3 region has the DNA TGTGCCAGCAGCGTAGGCGGGGAGCTGTTTTTT. Protein product: CASSVGGELFF. The complete variable domain, with remaining parts taken from reference TRBV9 and TRBJ2-2, reads DSGVTQTPKHLITATGQRVTLRCSPRSGDLSVYWYQQSLDQGLQFLIQYYNGEERAKGNILERFSAQQFPDLHSELNLSSLELGDSALYFCASSVGGELFFGEGSRLTVL.

The chain links TRBV29-1 to TRBJ2-3, with D maybe TRBD2 (5 bases). This CDR3 is built from 14 residues. Germline V gene lookup returns CDR1 SQVTM and CDR2 ANQGSEA. V was trimmed by 4 bases and J by 3 bases, leaving 14 bases between them. In DNA form, the CDR3 reads TGCAGCGTTGCTGGGGAGATCAGAACAGATACGCAGTATTTT. It is translated as CSVAGEIRTDTQYF.

V and J are TRBV6-5 and TRBJ2-7, with D hard to call. Trimming pared 5 bases from V and 3 bases from J, leaving 11 bases between. Germline CDR1 is MNHEY and CDR2 is SVGAGI. This CDR3 is built from 13 residues. The CDR3 DNA is TGTGCCAGCAGTCCCGGGCCTCTCTACGAGCAGTACTTC. Translation: CASSPGPLYEQYF.

V gene TRBV28 combines with J gene TRBJ2-7; D is tentatively TRBD1 or TRBD2 (7 bases each). Trimming cost V 6 bases and J 4 bases, with 16 bases left between them. CDR3 size: 14 residues. Germline V gives CDR1 MDHEN, CDR2 SYDVKM. The CDR3 nucleotides read TGTGCCAGCAGGCGACAGGGAGGGGCATACGAGCAGTACTTC. Translated: CASRRQGGAYEQYF.

This clone was seen only once. V usage is TRBV6-1 and J usage is TRBJ1-1; no clear D gene. V dropped 6 bases and J dropped 6 bases, with 20 bases sitting between them. The CDR3 has 15 residues. The germline CDR1 and CDR2 sequences are MNHNS and SASEGT. This CDR3 is CASRPRVFGGPEAFF. The CDR3 coding sequence is TGTGCCAGCAGGCCTAGGGTCTTCGGTGGCCCTGAAGCTTTCTTT.

This clone was detected once. The V and J genes are TRBV6-5 and TRBJ2-1, with D hard to call. The V end lost 1 base, the J end lost 9 bases, and 7 bases lay between the germline ends. The CDR3 consists of 12 residues. Germline V gene data show CDR1 as MNHEY and CDR2 as SVGAGI. CDR3: CASSYLAGEQFF. CDR3 sequence (DNA): TGTGCCAGCAGTTACTTAGCTGGTGAGCAGTTCTTC.

This clone has a single count. The CDR3 region has the DNA TGTGCCAGCAGCAACTACGAGCAGTACTTC. It translates to CASSNYEQYF. The chain links TRBV7-8 to TRBJ2-7; the D is unclear. Germline assignment: CDR1 SGHVS and CDR2 FQNEAQ. This CDR3 has 10 residues. Trimming took 5 bases from V and 3 from J, leaving 2 bases between them. Full variable domain (remainder filled in from reference TRBV7-8 and TRBJ2-7): GAGVSQSPRYKVAKRGQDVALRCDPISGHVSLFWYQQALGQGPEFLTYFQNEAQLDKSGLPSDRFFAERPEGSVSTLKIQRTQQEDSAVYLCASSNYEQYFGPGTRLTVT.

This sequence joins TRBV27 and TRBJ2-7; 8 bases line up with TRBD1. The CDR3 is 15 residues long. Germline trimming cut 5 bases from V and 4 bases from J; bases unmatched to any gene: 10. Germline V gene sequence: CDR1 MNHEY, CDR2 SMNVEV (reference sequence). CDR3 nucleotide sequence: TGTGCCAGCAGTCCACCGGGACAGGCCCTTTACGAGCAGTACTTC. It translates to CASSPPGQALYEQYF.

The genes are TRBV7-2 and TRBJ1-1, with unresolved D. The CDR3 sequence is 14 residues long. Germline CDR1 reads SGHTA; CDR2 reads FQGNSA. V shed 1 base and J shed 3 bases, with 9 bases lying between them. DNA of the CDR3: TGTGCCAGCAGCTTAGTGTCGCGGGACACTGAAGCTTTCTTT. This sequence encodes CASSLVSRDTEAFF.

The chain uses TRBV9 and TRBJ2-1, with TRBD2 matching 9 bases. CDR3 length: 16 residues. V shed 0 bases, J shed 2 bases, and the junction held 3 bases outside the gene matches. Germline V gene data show CDR1 as SGDLS and CDR2 as YYNGEE. The CDR3 region has the DNA TGTGCCAGCAGCGTAGTGGCTAGCGGGACCTACAATGAGCAGTTCTTC. Translation: CASSVVASGTYNEQFF.